Following are 25 T cell receptor beta chains from one sample sequenced in a study of T cell responses to AZD1222 COVID-19 vaccine. Only in-frame clones appear in the TCRdb table, and some are missing; sequencing was by immunoSEQ multiplex PCR. The sample has roughly 80,000 clones, around 89% seen once; the top ten hold roughly 4.7%. The specimen comprised peripheral blood, sampled on day 0 of MenACWY control vaccination. The receptors here all came from an adult in good health.

V is TRBV2 and J is TRBJ1-2; the D gene is possibly TRBD1 (5 bases). The V gene lost 7 bases and the J gene lost 3 bases, with 15 bases spanning the gap. This CDR3 has 14 amino acids. Germline CDR1 and CDR2: SNHLY and FYNNEI. The CDR3 region has the DNA TGTGCCAGCATTTATCAGGGACTACACTATGGCTACACCTTC. Translating it yields CASIYQGLHYGYTF.

The J gene is TRBJ2-4, the V gene TRBV11-2, with D uncertain. Germline-derived CDR1 and CDR2 are SGHAT and FQNNGV. V shed 5 bases and J shed 8 bases, with 10 bases lying between them. CDR3 length: 12 residues. DNA for the CDR3: TGTGCCAGCAGCCCCAGGAGTGACATTCAGTACTTC. This gives the protein CASSPRSDIQYF.

V is TRBV30 and J is TRBJ1-5; D is possibly TRBD1 (6 bases). The CDR3 is 15 residues long. V was clipped by 4 bases and J by 7 bases, with 20 bases between them. The germline CDR1 and CDR2 sequences are GTSNPN and SVGIG (reference sequence). CDR3 bases: TGTGCCTGGACCCCCAAGACAGGACCTATCCAGCCCCAGCATTTT. Translation gives CAWTPKTGPIQPQHF.

In DNA form, the CDR3 reads TGTGCCATCAGTGGGAGTTATGGCTACACCTTC. It yields the protein CAISGSYGYTF. J is TRBJ1-2 and V is TRBV10-3; D gene uncertain. The germline CDR1 and CDR2 sequences are ENHRY and SYGVKD. CDR3 length: 11 amino acids. Deletions cut 4 bases from V and 5 bases from J, with 5 bases between.

This chain uses TRBV28 with TRBJ1-6; maybe TRBD1 (6 bases). Germline loops: CDR1 MDHEN, CDR2 SYDVKM. The V end was cut by 5 bases, the J end by 10 bases, with 9 bases between. This CDR3 has 12 residues. The CDR3 is CASSQGYSPLHF. In DNA, the CDR3 is TGTGCCAGCAGTCAGGGGTACTCACCCCTCCACTTT.

This sequence joins TRBV7-2 and TRBJ1-1; D not resolved. V shed 2 bases and J shed 0 bases, with 7 bases lying between them. CDR1 and CDR2 from the germline V gene are SGHTA and FQGNSA. The CDR3 length is 14 residues. The CDR3 bases are TGTGCCAGCAGCTTATGGTCCATGAACACTGAAGCTTTCTTT. Translated: CASSLWSMNTEAFF.

This clone showed up just once. J is TRBJ1-1 and V is TRBV2; D perhaps matches TRBD1 (6 bases). V shed 5 bases and J shed 8 bases, with 6 bases lying between them. This CDR3 comprises 10 residues. Germline V CDR1 and CDR2: SNHLY, FYNNEI. CDR3 amino acids: CASSQGEAFF. CDR3 sequence (DNA): TGTGCCAGCAGTCAGGGGGAAGCTTTCTTT.

The rearrangement links TRBV24-1 to TRBJ1-1; TRBD1 might be the D (6 bases). The CDR3 sequence is 12 residues long. Germline lookup yields CDR1 KGHDR and CDR2 SFDVKD. V lost 9 bases, J lost 2 bases, and 9 bases lay in between. CDR3 loop: CATRTANTEAFF. CDR3 nucleotide sequence: TGTGCCACCCGGACAGCAAACACTGAAGCTTTCTTT.

This sequence joins TRBV27 and TRBJ1-2, with D unresolved. Trimming took 6 bases from V and 8 from J, leaving 16 bases between them. Per germline, CDR1 MNHEY and CDR2 SMNVEV (reference sequence). This CDR3 region has 13 residues. In nucleotides, the CDR3 is TGTGCCAGCAGCCCTGGACTATACGGCGGCTACACCTTC. Its protein product is CASSPGLYGGYTF.

The V and J genes are TRBV7-8 and TRBJ2-7, with D possibly being TRBD1 (6 bases). The CDR3 is made up of 14 amino acids. V dropped 1 base and J dropped 2 bases, with 9 bases sitting between them. Germline V CDR1 and CDR2: SGHVS, FQNEAQ. The chain's CDR3 is CASSLVGTPYEQYF. CDR3 nucleotides: TGTGCCAGCAGCTTAGTAGGGACACCCTACGAGCAGTACTTC.

J is TRBJ2-5 and V is TRBV7-2; D perhaps matches TRBD1 (6 bases). The CDR3 is 13 residues long. Germline V gene data show CDR1 as SGHTA and CDR2 as FQGNSA. Trimming removed 4 bases at V and 5 bases at J, with 11 bases between. The CDR3 is CASSSLDRETQYF. The CDR3 nucleotides read TGTGCCAGCAGCTCCCTAGACAGGGAGACCCAGTACTTC.

This chain uses TRBV10-3 with TRBJ1-2; D is possibly TRBD1 (5 bases). The length of the CDR3 is 16 residues. Per germline, CDR1 ENHRY and CDR2 SYGVKD. The V end was cut by 2 bases, the J end by 4 bases, with 17 bases between. CDR3 in DNA: TGTGCCATCAGTGAGCCCAGCAGGGCTACCCGCTATGGCTACACCTTC. Encoded protein: CAISEPSRATRYGYTF.

This chain connects TRBV5-1 to TRBJ1-3; a weak D match, TRBD1 (5 bases). Trimming stripped 3 bases from V and 2 bases from J, with 9 bases between. The CDR3 sequence is 14 residues long. Germline V gives CDR1 SGHRS, CDR2 YFSETQ. Here the CDR3 reads CASSSGGAGNTIYF. The CDR3 nucleotides are TGCGCCAGCAGCTCCGGGGGGGCTGGAAACACCATATATTTT.

The gene calls are TRBV10-3 and TRBJ1-5; D unclear. CDR3 size: 15 residues. V lost 3 bases and J lost 0, with 9 bases in between. CDR1 is ENHRY, CDR2 SYGVKD, per germline. CDR3 nucleotide sequence: TGTGCCATCAGTGACTCTGGGATTAGCAATCAGCCCCAGCATTTT. Protein product: CAISDSGISNQPQHF.

The chain links TRBV6-4 to TRBJ1-1, with a tentative D call TRBD1 (6 bases). The CDR3 covers 15 residues. Germline V lookup: CDR1 MRHNA, CDR2 SNTAGT. Deletions cut 6 bases from V and 3 bases from J, with 17 bases between. CDR3 residues: CASRPGGGGDTEAFF. The CDR3 DNA reads as TGTGCCAGCAGGCCCGGTGGAGGGGGGGACACTGAAGCTTTCTTT.

The chain joins TRBV19 to TRBJ2-1; 8 nucleotides agree with TRBD2. Per the germline V gene, CDR1 is LNHDA and CDR2 is SQIVND (reference sequence). The trim removed 8 bases at V and 8 bases at J, leaving 26 bases unmatched. The CDR3 contains 19 residues. CDR3 coding DNA: TGTGCCAGTTCGGCGGGTATCGGTCCCGGGAGGGCTTTGTGGGATGAGCAGTTCTTC. Protein product: CASSAGIGPGRALWDEQFF. Drawing the rest from reference TRBV19 and TRBJ2-1, the complete variable domain is DGGITQSPKYLFRKEGQNVTLSCEQNLNHDAMYWYRQDPGQGLRLIYYSQIVNDFQKGDIAEGYSVSREKKESFPLTVTSAQKNPTAFYLCASSAGIGPGRALWDEQFFGPGTRLTVL.

This sequence joins TRBV7-2 and TRBJ1-5; no clear D gene. The CDR3 is made up of 12 amino acids. Germline V CDR1 and CDR2: SGHTA, FQGNSA. Deletions cut 5 bases from V and 4 bases from J, with 6 bases between. The CDR3, as DNA: TGTGCCAGCAGCGTCCAGAATCAGCCCCAGCATTTT. It encodes CASSVQNQPQHF.

The chain has TRBV19 and TRBJ1-1; TRBD1 is a possible D gene (5 bases). Germline V gives CDR1 LNHDA, CDR2 SQIVND (reference sequence). V was pared by 4 bases and J by 10 bases, with 13 bases between. The CDR3 length is 12 residues. CDR3 sequence reads: CASSRAPGGAFF. CDR3 sequence (DNA): TGTGCCAGTAGTAGAGCCCCGGGGGGAGCTTTCTTT.

V gene TRBV4-3 combines with J gene TRBJ1-3; 12 bases are a match to TRBD1. The CDR3 consists of 17 residues. Germline-derived CDR1 and CDR2 are LGHNA and YSLEER. V dropped 2 bases and J dropped 4; count of bases not matched to a gene: 6. The CDR3 DNA reads TGCGCCAGCAGCCAACGGGGACAGGGGGCCGCCGGAAACACCATATATTTT. This codes for CASSQRGQGAAGNTIYF.

The chain combines TRBV11-2 with TRBJ2-7; D is unresolved. Trimming shortened V by 1 base and J by 0 bases, and 13 bases separated the two germline ends. CDR3 length equals 16 residues. Germline CDR1 reads SGHAT; CDR2 reads FQNNGV. The CDR3 DNA reads as TGTGCCAGCAGCTTAGTCCCTAGTTGGGGCTCCTACGAGCAGTACTTC. As protein: CASSLVPSWGSYEQYF.

This clone appeared a single time. This sequence joins TRBV18 and TRBJ2-1, with 9 bases lining up with TRBD1. Germline V gene sequence: CDR1 KGHSH, CDR2 LQKENI. This CDR3 is 15 amino acids long. Trimming took 6 bases from V and 9 from J; bases not matched to a gene: 12. Written as DNA, the CDR3 is TGTGCCAGCTCCACCACGGGACAGGGCGTTAGTGAGCAGTTCTTC. Translating it yields CASSTTGQGVSEQFF. The entire variable domain, with the rest obtained from reference TRBV18 and TRBJ2-1, is as follows: NAGVMQNPRHLVRRRGQEARLRCSPMKGHSHVYWYRQLPEEGLKFMVYLQKENIIDESGMPKERFSAEFPKEGPSILRIQQVVRGDSAAYFCASSTTGQGVSEQFFGPGTRLTVL.

The V and J genes are TRBV6-5 and TRBJ2-7, with a tentative D call TRBD1 (5 bases). The CDR3 has 13 residues. V shed 2 bases and J shed 4 bases, with 9 bases lying between them. Per the germline V gene, CDR1 is MNHEY and CDR2 is SVGAGI. The CDR3 nucleotides are TGTGCCAGCAGTTACCACAGGAGTTACGAGCAGTACTTC. Its protein is CASSYHRSYEQYF.

The chain links TRBV5-6 to TRBJ2-3; D gene uncertain. Germline V CDR1 and CDR2: SGHDT, YYEEEE. The CDR3 contains 13 residues. V shed 3 bases and J shed 4 bases, with 9 bases lying between them. CDR3 protein: CASSSSAADTQYF. The CDR3 DNA reads TGTGCCAGCAGCTCGTCGGCGGCAGATACGCAGTATTTT.

The chain joins TRBV5-6 to TRBJ2-6, with D perhaps TRBD2 (6 bases). CDR1 and CDR2 (germline): SGHDT, YYEEEE. V shed 2 bases and J shed 0 bases, with 12 bases lying between them. This CDR3 has 17 residues. CDR3 protein: CASSFTGTSSGANVLTF. The CDR3 bases are TGTGCCAGCAGCTTCACCGGGACTTCCTCTGGGGCCAACGTCCTGACTTTC. Drawing the rest from reference TRBV5-6 and TRBJ2-6, the complete variable domain is DAGVTQSPTHLIKTRGQQVTLRCSPKSGHDTVSWYQQALGQGPQFIFQYYEEEERQRGNFPDRFSGHQFPNYSSELNVNALLLGDSALYLCASSFTGTSSGANVLTFGAGSRLTVL.

The V gene is TRBV4-3, the J gene TRBJ2-7; D not resolved. The V and J ends lost 0 bases and 1 base respectively, with 10 bases between them. This CDR3 is built from 15 residues. Germline lookup yields CDR1 LGHNA and CDR2 YSLEER. CDR3 bases: TGCGCCAGCAGCCAAGATTCGAAAGGGTCCTACGAGCAGTACTTC. This gives the protein CASSQDSKGSYEQYF.